This T cell receptor (beta chain) was recorded in a study of Graves' ophthalmopathy and Graves' hyperthyroidism. Amplifying from RNA transcripts, the study obtained TCR beta CDR3 regions. HTBI primers were used in a first-round RT-PCR, which preceded a second-round multiplex PCR. TCRdb re-called the multiplex PCR reads through MiXCR, storing one row per CDR3 protein. This sample has around 1.1 million distinct CDR3 sequences, with around a third found just once. Aged 18 to 65, hyperthyroidism patients had been newly diagnosed, with under 2 months' duration. The evidence that diagnosis relied on was clinical symptoms, serum thyroxine, TRAb, thyroid ultrasound and orbital computed tomography. CDR1 and CDR2 from the germline V gene are SGDLS and YYNGEE. The CDR3 spans 16 residues. Trimming removed 10 bases at V and 5 bases at J, with 27 bases between. Study-wide points: Appearing in blood as well were most expanded thyroid clonotypes above 0.001 frequency. Both an approximately 70% sensitivity and a 72.22% specificity characterized the model's predictions of ophthalmopathy progression.

This clonotype was picked up one time. Its cognate antigen is unknown. The TCR originated in an adult man with Graves' hyperthyroidism. The sequencing input was peripheral blood or thyroid tissue (not recorded which). The chain has TRBV9 and TRBJ2-5, with a possible D match to TRBD2 (6 bases). The CDR3: CAWSVGAGGAGETQYF. For the CDR3, the DNA is TGTGCCTGGAGTGTGGGAGCGGGCGGAGCCGGGGAGACCCAGTACTTC.